One and the same sample provided the 12 T cell receptor beta chains below, sequenced in a study of early T cells in non-severe SARS-CoV-2 infection. TCRdb passed the 5' RACE reads through MiXCR, listing each CDR3 protein once. The repertoire holds approximately 70,000 distinct CDR3 sequences, with around 12% as singletons. This specimen was whole blood, taken at baseline. The receptors were gathered from an adult who was a healthcare worker with PCR-confirmed SARS-CoV-2 infection or an uninfected control (not recorded which).

V usage is TRBV11-2 and J usage is TRBJ2-4; TRBD1 or TRBD2 may be the D gene (7 bases each). Trimming cost V 5 bases and J 8 bases, with 13 bases left between them. The CDR3 length is 13 residues. Germline V gives CDR1 SGHAT, CDR2 FQNNGV. CDR3 amino acids: CASSPGGGHIQYF. The CDR3 nucleotides read TGTGCCAGCAGCCCAGGGGGAGGGCACATTCAGTACTTC. Filled out from reference TRBV11-2 and TRBJ2-4, the complete variable domain reads EAGVAQSPRYKIIEKRQSVAFWCNPISGHATLYWYQQILGQGPKLLIQFQNNGVVDDSQLPKDRFSAERLKGVDSTLKIQPAKLEDSAVYLCASSPGGGHIQYFGAGTRLSVL.

CDR3 sequence (DNA): TGCGCCAGCAGCTCCGGACAGGGGACTGAAGCTTTCTTT. It translates to CASSSGQGTEAFF. The chain employs TRBV5-1 and TRBJ1-1, with TRBD1 identical over 9 bases. The CDR3 consists of 13 residues. V shed 3 bases, J shed 5 bases, and the junction held 2 bases outside the gene matches. Germline V gene lookup returns CDR1 SGHRS and CDR2 YFSETQ.

V is TRBV7-6 and J is TRBJ2-6; weak D call: TRBD1 (6 bases). This CDR3 spans 16 amino acids. Germline CDR1 is SGHVS and CDR2 is FNYEAQ. The V and J ends lost 5 bases and 3 bases respectively, with 14 bases between them. The CDR3 DNA follows: TGTGCCAGCAGCCTCACCCCAGGGGTTGGGGCCAACGTCCTGACTTTC. As protein: CASSLTPGVGANVLTF.

This clonotype was recorded many times. This chain joins TRBV9 and TRBJ1-1; no reliable D call. The CDR3 spans 13 residues. Germline values: CDR1 SGDLS, CDR2 YYNGEE. V was clipped by 0 bases and J by 4 bases, with 7 bases between them. The CDR3 bases are TGTGCCAGCAGCGTAGTTGTCAGCACTGAAGCTTTCTTT. Encoded protein: CASSVVVSTEAFF.

CDR3: CASRQAGGIYEQYF. The CDR3 DNA reads TGTGCCAGCAGGCAAGCGGGGGGGATCTACGAGCAGTACTTC. The chain links TRBV7-2 to TRBJ2-7, with 10 bases matching TRBD2. Germline V gene sequence: CDR1 SGHTA, CDR2 FQGNSA. J lost 3 bases, V lost 6 bases, and 5 bases had no gene match. This CDR3 region has 14 residues.

This clonotype has a handful of counts. This sequence joins TRBV2 and TRBJ2-5; 9 bases are shared with TRBD1. The CDR3 runs to 15 residues. The V and J ends lost 8 bases and 3 bases, in that order; junction bases with no gene match: 10. Germline CDR1 SNHLY, CDR2 FYNNEI. The CDR3 loop is CASPLTGGSEETQYF. The DNA of the CDR3 is TGTGCCAGCCCCTTAACAGGGGGCTCTGAAGAGACCCAGTACTTC.

A remark on this clonotype: At one of its ends the junction is not consistent with the germline gene, which may arise from a read error. The V gene is TRBV5-5, the J gene TRBJ2-3, with 8 bases lining up with TRBD1. The CDR3 has 16 amino acids. In germline, CDR1 is SGHKS, CDR2 YYEKEE (reference sequence). CDR3 sequence reads: CASSPRRTGSTDTQYF. CDR3 nucleotide sequence: TGTGCAAGCAGCCCCCGTAGGACAGGGAGCACAGATACGCAGTATTTT.

The chain couples TRBV18 to TRBJ1-6; D not certain. With 3 bases removed from V and 14 bases from J, the gap between germline ends came to 17 bases. Germline V gene data show CDR1 as KGHSH and CDR2 as LQKENI. The CDR3 covers 14 residues. For the CDR3, the DNA is TGTGCCAGCTCACCCTCCGAGAGTGGGTTGGCCCTCCACTTT. Its translation is CASSPSESGLALHF.

The chain joins TRBV6-5 to TRBJ2-1; perhaps TRBD2 as D (5 bases). This CDR3 comprises 16 residues. Germline assignment: CDR1 MNHEY and CDR2 SVGAGI. V lost 2 bases, J lost 7 bases, and 18 bases lay in between. The CDR3 protein is CASSYDVGRGKNEQFF. CDR3 sequence (DNA): TGTGCCAGCAGTTACGACGTAGGACGGGGTAAGAATGAGCAGTTCTTC.

The sample holds a few counts of this clonotype. CDR3 residues: CASSLSGQRGGGEVTETQYF. DNA of the CDR3: TGTGCCAGCAGCCTCTCAGGCCAGCGGGGGGGCGGAGAGGTAACAGAGACCCAGTACTTC. The chain is built from TRBV4-2 and TRBJ2-5, with TRBD2 identical over 10 bases. J gave up 4 bases and V 4 bases, and 21 bases lay outside the gene matches. Germline values: CDR1 LGHNA, CDR2 YNFKEQ. The CDR3 covers 20 residues.

The rearrangement links TRBV5-6 to TRBJ2-5, with D perhaps TRBD1 (5 bases). The length of the CDR3 is 16 residues. V was clipped by 0 bases and J by 1 base, with 13 bases between them. Germline CDR1 and CDR2: SGHDT and YYEEEE. The CDR3 loop is CASSLAWGGLQETQYF. Here the CDR3 DNA reads TGTGCCAGCAGCTTGGCCTGGGGCGGCCTCCAAGAGACCCAGTACTTC.

This clonotype has just a few counts. The chain uses TRBV5-1 and TRBJ2-3, with D maybe TRBD2 (7 bases). Germline CDR1 SGHRS, CDR2 YFSETQ. This CDR3 is 15 amino acids long. Trimming cost V 4 bases and J 7 bases, with 19 bases left between them. CDR3 amino acids: CASSRTSGGEHTQYF. The DNA of the CDR3 is TGCGCCAGCAGCCGGACTTCGGGGGGCGAGCATACGCAGTATTTT. Full variable domain (remainder filled in from reference TRBV5-1 and TRBJ2-3): KAGVTQTPRYLIKTRGQQVTLSCSPISGHRSVSWYQQTPGQGLQFLFEYFSETQRNKGNFPGRFSGRQFSNSRSEMNVSTLELGDSALYLCASSRTSGGEHTQYFGPGTRLTVL.